This is a list of T cell receptor beta chains from one sample in a study of T cell responses to AZD1222 COVID-19 vaccine. Clones were sequenced by immunoSEQ multiplex PCR, and TCRdb holds only the in-frame ones, with some missing. The repertoire has some 120,000 clones, 91% of them found once; the top ten carry 5.4%. The specimen comprised peripheral blood, sampled on day 0 of AZD1222 vaccination. These receptors all stem from an adult in good health. The CDR3 runs from the conserved cysteine through the conserved F or W. The D gene is left open where the match is weak. The size entry is marked missing in some rows and otherwise reads once, few, many or a size class.

clone_size	v_call	j_call	d_call	cdr3_nt	cdr3_aa
NA	TRBV24-1	TRBJ2-2	NA	TGTGCCACCAGTGATTTGCCGGGGAACGCGGGCACCGGGGAGCTGTTTTTT	CATSDLPGNAGTGELFF
NA	TRBV15	TRBJ2-1	NA	TGTGCCACCAGCAGAGATTCTACCGGGATCAGCGATGAGCAGTTCTTC	CATSRDSTGISDEQFF
NA	TRBV19	TRBJ1-1	TRBD1	TGTGCCAGTAGTGGACCGGGACAGGGGAACACTGAAGCTTTCTTT	CASSGPGQGNTEAFF
NA	TRBV5-1	TRBJ1-2	NA	TGCGCCAGCAGCTTGGCCCGGCAGGGTGGTGGCTACACCTTC	CASSLARQGGGYTF
NA	TRBV7-3	TRBJ2-7	TRBD1	TGTGCCAGCAGCTTAGCACAGGGGGCTATCCACGAGCAGTACTTC	CASSLAQGAIHEQYF
NA	TRBV30	TRBJ1-2	NA	TGTGCCTGGAGGGAGGTTAGGACAGCGTTAAACTATGGCTACACCTTC	CAWREVRTALNYGYTF
NA	TRBV13	TRBJ1-1	TRBD1	TGTGCCAGCAGCTTAGGGGGACAGGGCGGAGGGACTGAAGCTTTCTTT	CASSLGGQGGGTEAFF
NA	TRBV12-3/TRBV12-4	TRBJ2-1	NA	TGTGCCAGCAGCCGGGGAGGCGTAGCGAGGCAGTTCTTC	CASSRGGVARQFF
NA	TRBV5-6	TRBJ1-4	TRBD1	TGTGCCAGCAGCACCTTAGACAGGGATGAAAAACTGTTTTTT	CASSTLDRDEKLFF
once	TRBV9	TRBJ2-7	NA	TGTGCCAGCAGCGTTTACGGGAGCTCCTACGAGCAGTACTTC	CASSVYGSSYEQYF
NA	TRBV6-5	TRBJ2-7	TRBD1	TGTGCCAGCAGGGACAGGGCCGAGCAGTACTTC	CASRDRAEQYF
once	TRBV7-3	TRBJ2-7	NA	TGTGCCAGCAGCCCGAAGAGGGCTGGGTCCTACGAGCAGTACTTC	CASSPKRAGSYEQYF